What follows are 9 T cell receptor beta chains derived from one specimen sequenced in a study of T cell repertoires in cytomegalovirus infection. TCRdb reprocessed the reads with MiXCR, giving one entry per CDR3 protein. Found here are roughly 720,000 distinct CDR3 sequences, approximately 34% of them singletons; the top ten hold 2.5% to 3.5%. The specimen was PBMCs. Receptor source: a human donor in good health (CMV status not recorded). Some clones in this sample may be carry-over from other donors' samples.

This chain uses TRBV20-1 with TRBJ1-2; TRBD1 matches 9 bases. The ends lost 4 bases at V and 4 bases at J; junction bases unmatched: 7. The V gene's germline CDR1 is DFQATT and CDR2 SNEGSKA (reference sequence). This CDR3 has 14 amino acids. The CDR3 protein is CSAIRDRELYGYTF. DNA of the CDR3: TGCAGTGCTATCCGGGACAGGGAACTCTATGGCTACACCTTC.

The chain carries TRBV7-3 and TRBJ2-5; D is unresolved. Looked up from germline, CDR1 is SGHTA and CDR2 is FQGTGA. This CDR3 spans 15 amino acids. Trimming took off 0 bases at V and 2 bases at J, with 10 bases between the two ends. Here the CDR3 reads CASSLTGLEQETQYF. The CDR3 coding sequence is TGTGCCAGCAGCTTAACGGGATTAGAACAAGAGACCCAGTACTTC.

The sample holds a few counts of this clonotype. The chain carries TRBV20-1 and TRBJ1-1, with 7 bases that match TRBD1. CDR1 and CDR2 from the germline V gene are DFQATT and SNEGSKA (reference sequence). The CDR3 has 16 residues. Losses at the gene ends were 0 bases for V and 5 bases for J; bases not matched to a gene: 12. The CDR3 region is CSARDYTGEGGTEAFF. As DNA, the CDR3 is TGCAGTGCTAGAGATTATACAGGGGAAGGAGGGACTGAAGCTTTCTTT.

Notes on this clonotype: With a much larger clone just one base away, this may be a read error. V gene TRBV11-2 combines with J gene TRBJ2-3; no reliable D call. Looked up from germline, CDR1 is SGHAT and CDR2 is FQNNGV. V lost 0 bases to trimming and J lost 2 bases, with 3 bases between them. CDR3 size: 13 residues. The CDR3 bases are TGTGCCAGCAGCTTAGACAACACAGATACGCAGTATTTT. It specifies CASSLDNTDTQYF.

The chain uses TRBV10-3 and TRBJ2-7, with TRBD2 matching over 10 bases. Germline values: CDR1 ENHRY, CDR2 SYGVKD. The CDR3 covers 13 residues. V trimming: 4 bases; J trimming: 4 bases; junction bases outside the gene matches: 1. CDR3 sequence: CAISVAGGYEQYF. As DNA, the CDR3 is TGTGCCATCAGTGTAGCGGGAGGATACGAGCAGTACTTC.

Only a few counts were recorded for this clonotype. The chain recombines TRBV14 with TRBJ2-2; the match to TRBD1 covers 8 bases. The CDR3 runs 15 residues. Per the germline V gene, CDR1 is SGHDN and CDR2 is FVKESK. V was clipped by 5 bases and J by 7 bases; unmatched bases: 9. In DNA, the CDR3 is TGTGCCAGCAGCGGCCGACAGGGGCGATACGGGGAGCTGTTTTTT. Its protein is CASSGRQGRYGELFF.

This chain uses TRBV29-1 with TRBJ2-5; 11 nucleotides line up with TRBD2. The CDR3 is 13 amino acids. V dropped 3 bases and J dropped 5; count of bases not matched to a gene: 2. Germline V gene data show CDR1 as SQVTM and CDR2 as ANQGSEA. The CDR3 DNA follows: TGCAGCGTTGAGGTAGCGGGGGGGGAGACCCAGTACTTC. Translation: CSVEVAGGETQYF.

The J gene is TRBJ1-6, the V gene TRBV7-6, with 10 bases lining up with TRBD1. The ends lost 1 base at V and 10 bases at J; junction bases unmatched: 7. Germline V gene data show CDR1 as SGHVS and CDR2 as FNYEAQ. The CDR3 runs to 16 residues. The DNA of the CDR3 is TGTGCCAGCAGCTTAGGGACAGGGACAGGGGAATCACCCCTCCACTTT. This encodes CASSLGTGTGESPLHF.

A few counts support this clonotype. The chain couples TRBV28 to TRBJ2-7, with D perhaps TRBD1 (6 bases). Per the germline V gene, CDR1 is MDHEN and CDR2 is SYDVKM. Trimming stripped 10 bases from V and 6 bases from J, with 22 bases between. The CDR3 consists of 14 residues. The CDR3 is CATWTASPLGEQYF. The CDR3 bases are TGTGCCACCTGGACAGCCTCCCCGTTGGGCGAGCAGTACTTC. The full variable domain, in which reference TRBV28 and TRBJ2-7 provide the parts outside the CDR3, is DVKVTQSSRYLVKRTGEKVFLECVQDMDHENMFWYRQDPGLGLRLIYFSYDVKMKEKGDIPEGYSVSREKKERFSLILESASTNQTSMYLCATWTASPLGEQYFGPGTRLTVT.